Following are 2 T cell receptor beta chains from one sample sequenced in a study of T cell responses to AZD1222 COVID-19 vaccine. Sequencing was performed with immunoSEQ multiplex PCR; in TCRdb, only in-frame clones are kept and a portion is missing. The data hold around 180,000 clones, with approximately 94% observed a single time. The sample was peripheral blood, taken on day 0 of AZD1222 vaccination. All receptors derive from an adult in good health.

A remark on this clone: Other DNA sequences in the same sample also yield this CDR3. The CDR3, as DNA: TGTGCCAGTCGTGCTACCTATGGCTACACCTTC. It specifies CASRATYGYTF. The chain is built from TRBV19 and TRBJ1-2; D call uncertain. The CDR3 runs to 11 residues. V dropped 8 bases and J dropped 4 bases, with 8 bases sitting between them. The germline V gene has CDR1 LNHDA and CDR2 SQIVND (reference sequence).

This clone has more than one count but fewer than ten. The V call is TRBV5-1, the J call TRBJ2-3; a possible D gene is TRBD1 (6 bases). V shed 6 bases and J shed 4 bases, with 9 bases lying between them. The CDR3 contains 12 residues. Germline assignment: CDR1 SGHRS and CDR2 YFSETQ. The CDR3 sequence is CASKGVSDTQYF. The CDR3 region has the DNA TGCGCCAGCAAGGGGGTGTCAGATACGCAGTATTTT.